This T cell receptor (beta chain) was captured in a study of T cell responses to AZD1222 COVID-19 vaccine (dated by TCRdb to the early 2020s). Broadly, across the study: A total of around 240 trial participants underwent TCR sequencing, of whom about 210 had received two doses of AZD1222 and around 26 had received two doses of the MenACWY control vaccine. Trial participants were enrolled by age into subgroups of 18-55, 56-69 and 70-plus years, and about 150, 27 and 61 TCR-sequenced participants, respectively, were included in these subgroups.

The label giving this sample's time point can be read as: baseline before first vaccination. In the paper's terms, the treatment or condition label means: meningococcal conjugate vaccine given as trial control. Vaccinee samples were obtained from the UK trials COV001 and COV002, which included a single-blind randomized controlled phase 2/3 trial of AZD1222 (ChAdOx1 nCoV-19) in healthy adults. Trial participant PBMC samples were collected at day 0 and day 28 after the second dose for TCRbeta chain sequencing. The CDR3 regions of human TCRbeta chains were analyzed by immunosequencing. On the authors' methods: Repertoire TCRs were checked for matches against a reference library of SARS-CoV-2-specific TCRs that had been generated using the MIRA antigen-specificity platform. Breadth was defined as the fraction of unique TCRs that were SARS-CoV-2-associated. Depth was defined as the fraction of total T cells that were SARS-CoV-2-associated. Using the MIRA data, each spike-specific TCR was mapped to the spike region that the TCR reacts to and placed in a CD4 or CD8 class. Log10-transformed breadth and depth values were compared by one-way ANOVA with Sidak's multiple comparisons tests. TCRdb carries this immuneACCESS record with in-frame sequences only. Its versions omit some clonotypes, under half of them owing to an unresolved V gene in the studies checked, with the rest unexplained. D and trimming were read from the DNA, whereas the V and J calls and clone size are those reported in that table. Here the sample has 150,000 to 200,000 clones; more than 75% occur a single time. The ten largest clones add up to approximately 2.5% of the sample.

Remarks on this clone: It lacks a known antigen. No per-base quality is available; no much larger clone lies one base away.

General findings and caveats noted by the study authors: A significant rise in spike-specific TCR breadth and depth was observed after two AZD1222 doses relative to day 0 and relative to MenACWY recipients. The 56-69-year group was small, and its depth increase did not reach significance, likely because of low power. Most participants were white British and females outnumbered males, and the authors suggested that clonal diversity may have been underestimated. Conclusions about previously exposed vaccinees were limited because only a handful of AZD1222 recipients were SARS-CoV-2 seropositive at baseline. The vaccine-associated CD4 TCRs covered the entire spike protein, and the dominant responses fell in regions 160-218 and 743-854. Epitopes outside the regions mutated in the B.1.351 and B.1.1.7 variants were reportedly recognized by nearly half of the unique spike-specific TCRs. Because no day 14 peak-response samples were available, the repertoires could be characterized only after the peak T cell response.

Cut back by 3 bases and 4 bases, the V and J ends lie 6 bases apart. CDR1 and CDR2 were assigned from the germline V gene (reference sequence) as LGHDT and YNNKEL. The CDR3 has 12 amino acids, counting the end cysteine and phenylalanine. Just CDR3 DNA is preserved here, 36 bases in frame from base 1. Recombination connected TRBV3-1 (or the pseudogene TRBV3-2) to TRBJ1-2, with the identity of the D gene unclear. Sample: peripheral blood, taken on day 0 of MenACWY control vaccination. This TCR derives from an adult in good health. For the CDR3, the sequence is CASSQGLYGYTF. The DNA is as follows: TGTGCCAGCAGCCAGGGCCTCTATGGCTACACCTTC.